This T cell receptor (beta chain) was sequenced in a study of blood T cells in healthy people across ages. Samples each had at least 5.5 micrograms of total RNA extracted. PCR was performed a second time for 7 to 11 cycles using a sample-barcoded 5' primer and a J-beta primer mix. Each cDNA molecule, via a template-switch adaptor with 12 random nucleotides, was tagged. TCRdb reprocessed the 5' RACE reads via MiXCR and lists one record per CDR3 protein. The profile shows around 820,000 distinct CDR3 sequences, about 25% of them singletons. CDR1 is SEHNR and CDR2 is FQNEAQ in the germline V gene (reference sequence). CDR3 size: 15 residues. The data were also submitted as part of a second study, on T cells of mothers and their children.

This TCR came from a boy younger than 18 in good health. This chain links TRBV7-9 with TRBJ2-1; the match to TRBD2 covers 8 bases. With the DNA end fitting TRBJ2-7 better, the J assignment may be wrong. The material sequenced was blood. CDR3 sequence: CASSSGGADSYEQYF. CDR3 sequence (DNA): TGTGCCAGCAGCTCCGGGGGGGCGGATTCCTACGAGCAGTACTTC.